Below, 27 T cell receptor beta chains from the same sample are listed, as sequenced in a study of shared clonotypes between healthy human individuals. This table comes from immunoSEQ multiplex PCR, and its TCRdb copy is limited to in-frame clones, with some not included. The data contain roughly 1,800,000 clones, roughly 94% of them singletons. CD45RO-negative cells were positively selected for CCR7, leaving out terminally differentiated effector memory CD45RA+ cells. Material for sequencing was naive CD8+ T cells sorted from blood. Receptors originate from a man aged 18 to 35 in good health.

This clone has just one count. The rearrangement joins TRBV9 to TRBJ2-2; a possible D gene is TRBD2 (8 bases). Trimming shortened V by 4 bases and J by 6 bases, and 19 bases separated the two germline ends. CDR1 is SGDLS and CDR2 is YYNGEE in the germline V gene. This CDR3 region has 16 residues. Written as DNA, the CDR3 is TGTGCCAGCAGCACCTCAGGGGGGACTAGGCCCGGGGAGCTGTTTTTT. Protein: CASSTSGGTRPGELFF. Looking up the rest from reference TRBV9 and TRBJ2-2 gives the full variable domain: DSGVTQTPKHLITATGQRVTLRCSPRSGDLSVYWYQQSLDQGLQFLIQYYNGEERAKGNILERFSAQQFPDLHSELNLSSLELGDSALYFCASSTSGGTRPGELFFGEGSRLTVL.

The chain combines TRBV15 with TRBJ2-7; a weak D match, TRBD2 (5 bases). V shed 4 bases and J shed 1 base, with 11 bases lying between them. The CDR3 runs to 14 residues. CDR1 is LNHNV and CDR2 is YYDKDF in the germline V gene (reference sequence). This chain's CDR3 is CATSTSAASYEQYF. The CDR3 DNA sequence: TGTGCCACCAGCACCTCAGCGGCGTCCTACGAGCAGTACTTC.

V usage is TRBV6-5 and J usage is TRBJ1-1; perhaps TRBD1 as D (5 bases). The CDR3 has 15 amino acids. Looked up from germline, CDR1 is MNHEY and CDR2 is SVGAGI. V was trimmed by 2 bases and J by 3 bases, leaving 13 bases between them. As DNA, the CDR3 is TGTGCCAGCAGTTACGCCGGGCAGGGCGACACTGAAGCTTTCTTT. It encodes CASSYAGQGDTEAFF.

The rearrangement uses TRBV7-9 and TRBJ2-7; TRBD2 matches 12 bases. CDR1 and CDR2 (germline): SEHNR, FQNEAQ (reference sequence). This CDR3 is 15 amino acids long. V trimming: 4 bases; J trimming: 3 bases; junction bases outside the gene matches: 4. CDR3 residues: CASSSRLAGDYEQYF. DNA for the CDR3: TGTGCCAGCAGCTCAAGACTAGCGGGAGACTACGAGCAGTACTTC. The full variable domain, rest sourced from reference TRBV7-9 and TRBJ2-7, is DTGVSQNPRHKITKRGQNVTFRCDPISEHNRLYWYRQTLGQGPEFLTYFQNEAQLEKSRLLSDRFSAERPKGSFSTLEIQRTEQGDSAMYLCASSSRLAGDYEQYFGPGTRLTVT.

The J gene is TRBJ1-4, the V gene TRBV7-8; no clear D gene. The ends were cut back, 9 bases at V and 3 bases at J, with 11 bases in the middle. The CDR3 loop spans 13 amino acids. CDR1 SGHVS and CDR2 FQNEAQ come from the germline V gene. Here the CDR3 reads CASAYYPNEKLFF. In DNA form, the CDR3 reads TGTGCCAGTGCCTATTACCCTAATGAAAAACTGTTTTTT.

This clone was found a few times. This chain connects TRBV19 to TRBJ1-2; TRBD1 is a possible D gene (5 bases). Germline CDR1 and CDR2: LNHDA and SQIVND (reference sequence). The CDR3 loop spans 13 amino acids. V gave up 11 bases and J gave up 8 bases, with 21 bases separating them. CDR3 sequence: CASRPGTAGGYTF. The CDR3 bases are TGTGCCTCTCGTCCCGGGACCGCAGGGGGCTACACCTTC.

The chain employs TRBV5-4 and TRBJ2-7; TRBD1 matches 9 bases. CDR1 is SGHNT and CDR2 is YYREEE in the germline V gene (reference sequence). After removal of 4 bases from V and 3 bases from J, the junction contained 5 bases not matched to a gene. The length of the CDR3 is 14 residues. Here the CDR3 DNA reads TGTGCCAGCAGCACCCGGGACAGGGTCTACGAGCAGTACTTC. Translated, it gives CASSTRDRVYEQYF.

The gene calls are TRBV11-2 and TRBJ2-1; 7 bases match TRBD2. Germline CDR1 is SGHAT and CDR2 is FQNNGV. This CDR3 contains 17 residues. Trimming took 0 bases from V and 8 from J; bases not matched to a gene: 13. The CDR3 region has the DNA TGTGCCAGCAGCTTAGATACCCTAGCGGAGGGCCTCGATGAGCAGTTCTTC. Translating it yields CASSLDTLAEGLDEQFF.

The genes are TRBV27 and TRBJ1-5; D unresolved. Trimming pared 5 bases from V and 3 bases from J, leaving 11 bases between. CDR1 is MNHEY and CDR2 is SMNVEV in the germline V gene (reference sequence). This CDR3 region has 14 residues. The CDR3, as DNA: TGTGCCAGCAGTATCGGGGATCCCAATCAGCCCCAGCATTTT. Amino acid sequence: CASSIGDPNQPQHF.

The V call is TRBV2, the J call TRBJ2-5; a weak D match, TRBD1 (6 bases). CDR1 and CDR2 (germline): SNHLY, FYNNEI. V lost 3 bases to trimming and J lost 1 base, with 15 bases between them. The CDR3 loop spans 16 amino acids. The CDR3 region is CASSEGDRITQETQYF. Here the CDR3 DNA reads TGTGCCAGCAGTGAGGGAGACAGGATTACCCAAGAGACCCAGTACTTC.

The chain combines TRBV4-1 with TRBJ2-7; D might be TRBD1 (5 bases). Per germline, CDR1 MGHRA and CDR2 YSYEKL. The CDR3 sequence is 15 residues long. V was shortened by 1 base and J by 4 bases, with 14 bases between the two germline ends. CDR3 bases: TGCGCCAGCAGCCAAGGGACACCGATTCCTTACGAGCAGTACTTC. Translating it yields CASSQGTPIPYEQYF.

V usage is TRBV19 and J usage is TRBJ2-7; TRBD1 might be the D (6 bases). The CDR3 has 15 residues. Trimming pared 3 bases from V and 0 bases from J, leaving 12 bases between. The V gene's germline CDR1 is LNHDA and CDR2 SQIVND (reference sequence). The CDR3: CASSMTGHNSYEQYF. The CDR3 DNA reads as TGTGCCAGTAGTATGACAGGCCATAACTCCTACGAGCAGTACTTC. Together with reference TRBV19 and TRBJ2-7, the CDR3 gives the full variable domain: DGGITQSPKYLFRKEGQNVTLSCEQNLNHDAMYWYRQDPGQGLRLIYYSQIVNDFQKGDIAEGYSVSREKKESFPLTVTSAQKNPTAFYLCASSMTGHNSYEQYFGPGTRLTVT.

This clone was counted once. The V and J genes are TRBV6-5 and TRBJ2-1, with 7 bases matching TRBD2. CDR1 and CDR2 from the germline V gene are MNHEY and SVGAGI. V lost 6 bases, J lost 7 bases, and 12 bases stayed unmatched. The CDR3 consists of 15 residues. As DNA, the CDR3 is TGTGCCAGCAGCCCTTTGTCGGGAGGAACGAATGAGCAGTTCTTC. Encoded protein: CASSPLSGGTNEQFF.

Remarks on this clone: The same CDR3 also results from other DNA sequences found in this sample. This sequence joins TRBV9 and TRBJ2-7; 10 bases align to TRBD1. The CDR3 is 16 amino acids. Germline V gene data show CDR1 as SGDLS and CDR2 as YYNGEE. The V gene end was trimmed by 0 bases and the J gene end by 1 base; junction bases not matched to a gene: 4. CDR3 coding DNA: TGTGCCAGCAGCGTAGGGCCGGGACAGGGGTCCTACGAGCAGTACTTC. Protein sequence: CASSVGPGQGSYEQYF.

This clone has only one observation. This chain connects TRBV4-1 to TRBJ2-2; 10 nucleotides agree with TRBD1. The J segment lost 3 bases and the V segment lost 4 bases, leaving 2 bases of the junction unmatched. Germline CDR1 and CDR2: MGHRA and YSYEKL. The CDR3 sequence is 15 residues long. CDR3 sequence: CASSPTGGDTGELFF. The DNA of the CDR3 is TGCGCCAGCAGCCCGACAGGGGGCGACACCGGGGAGCTGTTTTTT.

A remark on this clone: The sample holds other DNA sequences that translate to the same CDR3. CDR3 in DNA: TGTGCCAGCAGCCCTGACAGCTCCTACGAGCAGTACTTC. Its protein product is CASSPDSSYEQYF. The chain links TRBV11-2 to TRBJ2-7, with a possible D match to TRBD1 (5 bases). Trimming cost V 5 bases and J 0 bases, with 8 bases left between them. Looked up from germline, CDR1 is SGHAT and CDR2 is FQNNGV. The CDR3 covers 13 residues.

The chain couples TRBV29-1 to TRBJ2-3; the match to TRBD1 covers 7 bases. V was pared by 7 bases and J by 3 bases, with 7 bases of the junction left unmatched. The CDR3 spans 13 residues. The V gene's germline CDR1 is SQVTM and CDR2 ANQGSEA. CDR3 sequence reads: CSDLGGATDTQYF. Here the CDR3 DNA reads TGCAGCGACTTAGGGGGCGCGACAGATACGCAGTATTTT.

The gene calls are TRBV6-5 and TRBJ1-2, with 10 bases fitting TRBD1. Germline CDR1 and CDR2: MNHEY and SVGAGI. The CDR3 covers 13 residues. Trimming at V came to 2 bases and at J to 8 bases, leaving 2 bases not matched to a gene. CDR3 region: CASSYDRGQGYTF. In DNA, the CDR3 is TGTGCCAGCAGTTACGACAGGGGGCAAGGCTACACCTTC.

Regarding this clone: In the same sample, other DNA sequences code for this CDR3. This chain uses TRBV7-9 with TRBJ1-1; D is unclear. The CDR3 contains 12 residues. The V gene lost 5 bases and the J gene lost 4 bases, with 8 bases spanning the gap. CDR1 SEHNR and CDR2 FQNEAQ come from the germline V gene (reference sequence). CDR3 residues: CASSSGSTEAFF. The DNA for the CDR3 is TGTGCCAGCAGCAGTGGAAGCACTGAAGCTTTCTTT. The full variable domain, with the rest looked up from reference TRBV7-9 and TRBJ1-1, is DTGVSQNPRHKITKRGQNVTFRCDPISEHNRLYWYRQTLGQGPEFLTYFQNEAQLEKSRLLSDRFSAERPKGSFSTLEIQRTEQGDSAMYLCASSSGSTEAFFGQGTRLTVV.

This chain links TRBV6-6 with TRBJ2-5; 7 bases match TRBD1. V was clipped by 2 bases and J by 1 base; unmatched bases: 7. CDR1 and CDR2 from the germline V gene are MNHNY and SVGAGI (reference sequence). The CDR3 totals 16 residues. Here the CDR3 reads CASSYRSDRSQETQYF. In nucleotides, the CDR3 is TGTGCCAGCAGTTACCGATCGGACAGGAGCCAAGAGACCCAGTACTTC.

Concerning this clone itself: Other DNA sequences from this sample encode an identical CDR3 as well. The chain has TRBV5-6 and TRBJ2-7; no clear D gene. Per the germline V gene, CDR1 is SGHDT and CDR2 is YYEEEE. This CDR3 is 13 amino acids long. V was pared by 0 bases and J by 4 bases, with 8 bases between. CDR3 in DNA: TGTGCCAGCAGCTTGGGACCGGATTACGAGCAGTACTTC. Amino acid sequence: CASSLGPDYEQYF.

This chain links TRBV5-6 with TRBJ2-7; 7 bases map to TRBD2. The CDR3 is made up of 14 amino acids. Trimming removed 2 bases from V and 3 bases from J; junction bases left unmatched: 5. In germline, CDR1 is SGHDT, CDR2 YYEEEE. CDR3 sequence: CASSLGLEVYEQYF. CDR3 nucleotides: TGTGCCAGCAGCTTAGGACTAGAAGTCTACGAGCAGTACTTC.

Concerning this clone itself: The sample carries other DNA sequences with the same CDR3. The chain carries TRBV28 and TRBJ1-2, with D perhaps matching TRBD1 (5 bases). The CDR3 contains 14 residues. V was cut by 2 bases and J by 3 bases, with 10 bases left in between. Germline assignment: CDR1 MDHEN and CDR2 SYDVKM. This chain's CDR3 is CASSLRGEDYGYTF. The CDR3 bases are TGTGCCAGCAGTTTAAGGGGTGAGGACTATGGCTACACCTTC.

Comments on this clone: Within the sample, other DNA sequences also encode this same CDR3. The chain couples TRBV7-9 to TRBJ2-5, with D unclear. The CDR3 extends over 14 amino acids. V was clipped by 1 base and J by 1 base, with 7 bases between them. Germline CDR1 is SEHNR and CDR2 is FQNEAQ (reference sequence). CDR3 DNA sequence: TGTGCCAGCAGCTTAGTGCCGGGCCAAGAGACCCAGTACTTC. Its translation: CASSLVPGQETQYF.

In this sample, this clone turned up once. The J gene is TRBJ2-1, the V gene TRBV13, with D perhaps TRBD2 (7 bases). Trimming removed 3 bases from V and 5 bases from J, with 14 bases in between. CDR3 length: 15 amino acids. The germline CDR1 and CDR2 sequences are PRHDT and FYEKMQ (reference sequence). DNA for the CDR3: TGTGCCAGCAGCTTTCGGGGGGCTGGAAACAATGAGCAGTTCTTC. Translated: CASSFRGAGNNEQFF.

The CDR3 is CASSLEQGVTLGTDTQYF. The CDR3, as DNA: TGCGCCAGCAGCTTGGAACAGGGGGTGACGTTGGGCACAGATACGCAGTATTTT. This rearrangement joins TRBV5-1 to TRBJ2-3, with 8 nucleotides matching TRBD1. The ends lost 0 bases at V and 1 base at J; junction bases unmatched: 10. CDR1 is SGHRS and CDR2 is YFSETQ in the germline V gene. There are 18 residues in the CDR3.

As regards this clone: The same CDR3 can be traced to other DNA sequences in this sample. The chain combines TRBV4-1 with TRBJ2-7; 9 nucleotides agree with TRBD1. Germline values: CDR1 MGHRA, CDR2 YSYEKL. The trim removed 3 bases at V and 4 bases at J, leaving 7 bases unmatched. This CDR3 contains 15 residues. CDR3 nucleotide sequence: TGCGCCAGCAGCCAGGAGGGACAGGGTGTTTACGAGCAGTACTTC. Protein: CASSQEGQGVYEQYF.